This TCR beta chain stems from a study of T cell responses to AZD1222 COVID-19 vaccine. Profiling relied on immunoSEQ multiplex PCR, and the TCRdb table lists in-frame clones only, not all of them. The repertoire includes around 120,000 clones, approximately 92% of them detected once, and 11% to 15% sits in the top ten. V was pared by 0 bases and J by 4 bases, with 7 bases between. CDR1 is LNHNV, CDR2 YYDKDF, per germline (reference sequence). The CDR3 is 13 amino acids. The V gene is TRBV15, the J gene TRBJ2-7, with TRBD2 as a possible D gene (5 bases). The source is an adult in good health. The source was peripheral blood, collected on day 0 of AZD1222 vaccination. The CDR3 here is CATSRDEGYEQYF. The CDR3, as DNA: TGTGCCACCAGCAGAGATGAGGGATACGAGCAGTACTTC. Full variable domain (remainder filled in from reference TRBV15 and TRBJ2-7): DAMVIQNPRYQVTQFGKPVTLSCSQTLNHNVMYWYQQKSSQAPKLLFHYYDKDFNNEADTPDNFQSRRPNTSFCFLDIRSPGLGDTAMYLCATSRDEGYEQYFGPGTRLTVT.